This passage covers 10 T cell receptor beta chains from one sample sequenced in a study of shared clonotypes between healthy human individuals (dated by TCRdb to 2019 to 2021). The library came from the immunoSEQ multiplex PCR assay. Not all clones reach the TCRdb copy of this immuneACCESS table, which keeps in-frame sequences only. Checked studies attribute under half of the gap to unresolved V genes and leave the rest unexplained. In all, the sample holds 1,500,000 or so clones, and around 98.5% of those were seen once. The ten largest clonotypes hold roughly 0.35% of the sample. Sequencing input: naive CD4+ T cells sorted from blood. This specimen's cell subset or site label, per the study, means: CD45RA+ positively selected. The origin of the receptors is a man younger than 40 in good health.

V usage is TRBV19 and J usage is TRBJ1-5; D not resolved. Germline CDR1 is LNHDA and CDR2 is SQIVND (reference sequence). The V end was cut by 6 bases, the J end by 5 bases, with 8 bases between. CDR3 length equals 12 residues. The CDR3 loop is CASRTQDQPQHF. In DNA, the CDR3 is TGTGCCAGTAGGACTCAGGATCAGCCCCAGCATTTT. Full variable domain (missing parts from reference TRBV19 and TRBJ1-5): DGGITQSPKYLFRKEGQNVTLSCEQNLNHDAMYWYRQDPGQGLRLIYYSQIVNDFQKGDIAEGYSVSREKKESFPLTVTSAQKNPTAFYLCASRTQDQPQHFGDGTRLSIL.

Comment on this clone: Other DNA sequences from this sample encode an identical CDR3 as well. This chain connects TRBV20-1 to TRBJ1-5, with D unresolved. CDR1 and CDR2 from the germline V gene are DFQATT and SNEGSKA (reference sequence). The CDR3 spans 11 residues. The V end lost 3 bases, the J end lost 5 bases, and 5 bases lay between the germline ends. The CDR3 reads CSASGDQPQHF. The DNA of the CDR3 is TGCAGTGCTAGTGGTGATCAGCCCCAGCATTTT.

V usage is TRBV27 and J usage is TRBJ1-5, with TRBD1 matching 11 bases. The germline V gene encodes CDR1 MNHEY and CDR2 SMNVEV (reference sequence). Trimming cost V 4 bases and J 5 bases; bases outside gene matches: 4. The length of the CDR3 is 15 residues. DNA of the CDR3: TGTGCCAGCAGTTCGCGGGACAGGGGGTATCAGCCCCAGCATTTT. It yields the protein CASSSRDRGYQPQHF.

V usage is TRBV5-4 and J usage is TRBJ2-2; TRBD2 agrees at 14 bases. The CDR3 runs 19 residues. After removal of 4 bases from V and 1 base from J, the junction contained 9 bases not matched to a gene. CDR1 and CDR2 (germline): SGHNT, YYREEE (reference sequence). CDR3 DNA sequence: TGTGCCAGCAGCCGACTCTGGACTAGCGGGAGGAAGAACACCGGGGAGCTGTTTTTT. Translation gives CASSRLWTSGRKNTGELFF.

The CDR3 here is CAIRGTTTPFVYNEQFF. CDR3 coding DNA: TGTGCCATACGAGGGACCACGACTCCTTTTGTCTACAATGAGCAGTTCTTC. J is TRBJ2-1 and V is TRBV2; D may match TRBD1 or TRBD2 (5 bases each). V was clipped by 10 bases and J by 3 bases, with 25 bases between them. This CDR3 has 17 amino acids. Per the germline V gene, CDR1 is SNHLY and CDR2 is FYNNEI. The whole variable domain, remainder taken from reference TRBV2 and TRBJ2-1, is EPEVTQTPSHQVTQMGQEVILRCVPISNHLYFYWYRQILGQKVEFLVSFYNNEISEKSEIFDDQFSVERPDGSNFTLKIRSTKLEDSAMYFCAIRGTTTPFVYNEQFFGPGTRLTVL.

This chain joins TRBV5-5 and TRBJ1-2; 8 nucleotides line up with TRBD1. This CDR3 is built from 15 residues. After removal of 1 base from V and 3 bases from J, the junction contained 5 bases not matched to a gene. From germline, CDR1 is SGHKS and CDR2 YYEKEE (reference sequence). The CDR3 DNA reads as TGTGCCAGCAGCTTGTTTCCGGACAGGGACTATGGCTACACCTTC. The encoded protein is CASSLFPDRDYGYTF.

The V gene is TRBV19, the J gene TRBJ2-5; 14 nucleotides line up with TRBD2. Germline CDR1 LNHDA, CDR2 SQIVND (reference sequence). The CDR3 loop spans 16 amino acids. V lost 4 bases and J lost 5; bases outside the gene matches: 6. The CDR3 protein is CASSTPGLAGEETQYF. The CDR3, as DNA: TGTGCCAGTAGTACCCCGGGACTAGCGGGAGAGGAGACCCAGTACTTC.

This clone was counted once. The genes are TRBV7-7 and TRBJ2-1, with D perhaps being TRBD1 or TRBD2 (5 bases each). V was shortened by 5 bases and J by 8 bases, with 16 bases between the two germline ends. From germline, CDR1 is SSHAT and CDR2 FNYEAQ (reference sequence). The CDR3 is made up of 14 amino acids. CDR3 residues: CASSPGTYSHEQFF. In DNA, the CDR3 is TGTGCCAGCAGCCCGGGGACGTACTCCCATGAGCAGTTCTTC.

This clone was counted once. CDR3 region: CASSRVQGANYGYTF. CDR3 nucleotide sequence: TGTGCCAGCAGCCGGGTACAGGGCGCAAACTATGGCTACACCTTC. V and J are TRBV2 and TRBJ1-2; D perhaps matches TRBD1 (6 bases). The CDR3 contains 15 residues. Deletions cut 6 bases from V and 2 bases from J, with 16 bases between. Germline lookup yields CDR1 SNHLY and CDR2 FYNNEI.

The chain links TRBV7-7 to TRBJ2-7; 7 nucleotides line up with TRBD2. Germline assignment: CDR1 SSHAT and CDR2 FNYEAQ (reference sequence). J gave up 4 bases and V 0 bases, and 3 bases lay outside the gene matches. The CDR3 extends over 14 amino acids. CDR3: CASSLAREGYEQYF. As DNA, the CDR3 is TGTGCCAGCAGCTTAGCCAGGGAGGGGTACGAGCAGTACTTC.